What follows describes a single TCR beta chain. Germline V lookup: CDR1 LNHDA, CDR2 SQIVND (reference sequence). The V end lost 6 bases, the J end lost 1 base, and 25 bases lay between the germline ends. The CDR3 consists of 19 residues. This sample was included in a study of blood T cell repertoires in COVID-19. Background on the study: Acute and convalescent COVID-19 samples came from the United States, Italy and Spain. Sources were T cells, B-cell-depleted T cells, or PBMCs; the material itself was cDNA or gDNA.

Original data processing: By means of reference gene primer amplification, nucleated cell counts were estimated. Using immunoSEQ multiplex PCR, the repertoire was profiled, and TCRdb retains in-frame clones only, with some absent. Clone size and the V and J calls come from that table; the DNA yielded D and trimming. The sample consists of about 330,000 clones, 83% of them appearing once. This TCR derives from a woman in her fifties or sixties with acute or convalescent COVID-19. Sequenced material: peripheral blood. The chain joins TRBV19 to TRBJ1-3, with a tentative D call TRBD1 (6 bases). The CDR3 region is CASSQRTVRRIFSGNTIYF. For the CDR3, the DNA is TGTGCCAGTAGCCAGAGGACAGTGCGCAGAATCTTTTCTGGAAACACCATATATTTT.